This T cell receptor (beta chain) was identified in a study of cytomegalovirus exposure and HLA in healthy donors. Germline loops: CDR1 SGHNT, CDR2 YYREEE (reference sequence). The CDR3 is 13 amino acids. Between the trimmed V and J ends, which lost 2 bases and 7 bases, there was a span of 9 bases. PCR employed 60 Vbeta and 13 Jbeta primers. Sequencing was performed with immunoSEQ multiplex PCR; in TCRdb, only in-frame clones are kept and a portion is missing. Of more than 110,000 clones in the sample, approximately 73% were seen once. The source is a human donor in good health. The sample taken for sequencing was PBMCs. This chain uses TRBV5-4 with TRBJ1-4, with D perhaps TRBD1 (5 bases). CDR3 in amino acids: CASSFGQTEKLFF. The CDR3 nucleotides are TGTGCCAGCAGCTTTGGACAAACTGAAAAACTGTTTTTT.